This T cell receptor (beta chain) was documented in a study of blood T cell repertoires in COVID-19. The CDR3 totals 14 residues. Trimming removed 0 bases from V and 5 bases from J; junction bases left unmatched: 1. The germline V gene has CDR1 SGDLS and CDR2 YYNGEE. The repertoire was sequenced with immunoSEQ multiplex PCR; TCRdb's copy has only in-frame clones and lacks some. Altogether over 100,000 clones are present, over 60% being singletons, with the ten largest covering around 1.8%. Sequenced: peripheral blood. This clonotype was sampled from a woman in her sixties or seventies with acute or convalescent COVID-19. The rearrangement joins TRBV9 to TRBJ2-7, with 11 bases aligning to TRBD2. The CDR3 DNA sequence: TGTGCCAGCAGCGTAGGACTAGCGGGGAACGAGCAGTACTTC. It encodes CASSVGLAGNEQYF.